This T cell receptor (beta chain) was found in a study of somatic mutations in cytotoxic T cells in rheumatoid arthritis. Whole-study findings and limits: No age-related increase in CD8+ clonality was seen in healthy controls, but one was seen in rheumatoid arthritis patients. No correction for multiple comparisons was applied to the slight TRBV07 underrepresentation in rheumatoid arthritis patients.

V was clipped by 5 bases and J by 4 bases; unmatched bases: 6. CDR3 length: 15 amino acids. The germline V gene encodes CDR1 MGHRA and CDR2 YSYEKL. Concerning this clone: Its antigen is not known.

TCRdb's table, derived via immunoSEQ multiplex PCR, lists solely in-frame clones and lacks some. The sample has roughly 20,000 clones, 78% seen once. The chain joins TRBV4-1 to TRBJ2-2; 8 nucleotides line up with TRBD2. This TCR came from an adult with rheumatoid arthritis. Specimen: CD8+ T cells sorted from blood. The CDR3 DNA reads TGCGCCAGCAGCAGCGGGAGCGGTTTCACCGGGGAGCTGTTTTTT. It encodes CASSSGSGFTGELFF.